The clone carrying this TCR beta chain showed up just a few times. The data are from a study of response to subunit inactivated influenza vaccine. TCRdb re-derived calls from the RT-PCR reads in MiXCR, one entry per CDR3 protein. The profile shows about 830,000 distinct CDR3 sequences, less than 20% of them singletons. CDR3 length: 17 residues. J gave up 4 bases and V 0 bases, and 6 bases lay outside the gene matches. This material consisted of PBMCs from blood, taken 4 to 6 days after vaccination. The chain joins TRBV6-7 to TRBJ2-5, with 12 positions matching TRBD2. TRBV6-7 is known as an ORF, though its function is uncertain. The receptor was derived from a man over 45 who received an inactivated influenza vaccine. CDR3 DNA: TGTGCCAGCAGTTACTCGACACTAGCGGGAGGCATAGAGACCCAGTACTTC. It encodes CASSYSTLAGGIETQYF.